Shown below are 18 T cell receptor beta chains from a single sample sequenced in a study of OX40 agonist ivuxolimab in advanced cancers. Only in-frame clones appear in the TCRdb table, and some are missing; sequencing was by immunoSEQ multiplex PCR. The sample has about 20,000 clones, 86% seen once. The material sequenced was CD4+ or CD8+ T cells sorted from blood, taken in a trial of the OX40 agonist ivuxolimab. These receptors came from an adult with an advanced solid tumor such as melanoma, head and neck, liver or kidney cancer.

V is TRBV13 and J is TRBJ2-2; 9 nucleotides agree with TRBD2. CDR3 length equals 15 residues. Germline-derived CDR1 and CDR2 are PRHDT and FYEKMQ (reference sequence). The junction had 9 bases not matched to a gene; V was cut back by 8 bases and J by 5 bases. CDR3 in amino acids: CASPIAGEGTGELFF. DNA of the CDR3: TGTGCCAGCCCTATAGCGGGAGAGGGGACCGGGGAGCTGTTTTTT.

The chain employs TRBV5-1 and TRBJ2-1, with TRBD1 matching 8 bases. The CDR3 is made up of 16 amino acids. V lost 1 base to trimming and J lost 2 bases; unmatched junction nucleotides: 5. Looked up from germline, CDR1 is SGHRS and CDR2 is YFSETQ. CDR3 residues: CASSLIWTGTYNEQFF. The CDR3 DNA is TGCGCCAGCAGCTTGATCTGGACAGGGACCTACAATGAGCAGTTCTTC.

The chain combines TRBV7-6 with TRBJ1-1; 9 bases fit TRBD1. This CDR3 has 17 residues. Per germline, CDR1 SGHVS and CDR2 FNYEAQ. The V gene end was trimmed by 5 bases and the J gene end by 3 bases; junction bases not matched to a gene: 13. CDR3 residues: CASSGRGTGSSHTEAFF. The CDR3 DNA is TGTGCCAGCAGCGGTCGAGGGACAGGGTCTTCTCACACTGAAGCTTTCTTT.

The CDR3 protein is CASSLTSDNEQYF. The CDR3 DNA follows: TGTGCCAGCAGTTTGACCTCAGACAACGAGCAGTACTTC. This chain connects TRBV28 to TRBJ2-7; no definite D call. Trimming left V 3 bases short and J 5 bases short, with 11 bases between. CDR1 MDHEN and CDR2 SYDVKM come from the germline V gene. This CDR3 spans 13 amino acids.

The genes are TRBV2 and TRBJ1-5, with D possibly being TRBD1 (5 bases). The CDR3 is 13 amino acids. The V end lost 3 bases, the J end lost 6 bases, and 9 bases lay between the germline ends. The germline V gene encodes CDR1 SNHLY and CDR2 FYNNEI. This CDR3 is CASSEEGIQPQHF. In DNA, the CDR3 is TGTGCCAGCAGTGAGGAGGGGATTCAGCCCCAGCATTTT.

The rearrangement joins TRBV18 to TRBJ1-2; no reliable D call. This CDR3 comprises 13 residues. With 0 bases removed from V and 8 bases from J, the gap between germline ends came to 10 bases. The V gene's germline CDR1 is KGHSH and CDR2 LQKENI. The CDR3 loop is CASSPPQEGGYTF. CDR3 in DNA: TGTGCCAGCTCACCACCGCAGGAGGGCGGCTACACCTTC.

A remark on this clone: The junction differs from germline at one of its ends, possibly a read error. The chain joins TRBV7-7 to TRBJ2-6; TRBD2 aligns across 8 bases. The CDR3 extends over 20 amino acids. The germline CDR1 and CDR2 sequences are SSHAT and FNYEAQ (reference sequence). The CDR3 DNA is TGTGCTAGCAGCCCTTACCCGGGAGGGCTGCGTAGCTCTGGGGCCAACGTCCTGACTTTC. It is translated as CASSPYPGGLRSSGANVLTF.

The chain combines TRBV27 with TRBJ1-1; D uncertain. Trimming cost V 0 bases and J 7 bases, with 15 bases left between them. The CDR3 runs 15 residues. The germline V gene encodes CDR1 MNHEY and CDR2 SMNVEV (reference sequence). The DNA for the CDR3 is TGTGCCAGCAGTTTATCGGCCGGGCGAACGGATGAAGCTTTCTTT. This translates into CASSLSAGRTDEAFF.

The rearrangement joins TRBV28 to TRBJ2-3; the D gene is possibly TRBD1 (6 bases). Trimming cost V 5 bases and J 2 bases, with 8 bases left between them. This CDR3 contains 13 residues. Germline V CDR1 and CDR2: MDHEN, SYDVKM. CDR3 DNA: TGTGCCAGCAGTCGGACAGACACAGATACGCAGTATTTT. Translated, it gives CASSRTDTDTQYF. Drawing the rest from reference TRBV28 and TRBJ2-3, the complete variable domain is DVKVTQSSRYLVKRTGEKVFLECVQDMDHENMFWYRQDPGLGLRLIYFSYDVKMKEKGDIPEGYSVSREKKERFSLILESASTNQTSMYLCASSRTDTDTQYFGPGTRLTVL.

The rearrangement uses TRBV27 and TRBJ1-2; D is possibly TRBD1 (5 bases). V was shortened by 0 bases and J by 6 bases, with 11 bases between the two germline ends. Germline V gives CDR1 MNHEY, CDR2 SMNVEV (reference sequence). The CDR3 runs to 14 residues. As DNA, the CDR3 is TGTGCCAGCAGTTTATCCCCAGGGAGCCATGGCTACACCTTC. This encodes CASSLSPGSHGYTF.

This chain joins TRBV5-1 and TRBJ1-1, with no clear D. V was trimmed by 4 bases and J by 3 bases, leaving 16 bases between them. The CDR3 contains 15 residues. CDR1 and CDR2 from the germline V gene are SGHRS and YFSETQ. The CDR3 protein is CASSVRFGSYTEAFF. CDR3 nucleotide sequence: TGCGCCAGCAGCGTGAGGTTCGGAAGTTACACTGAAGCTTTCTTT. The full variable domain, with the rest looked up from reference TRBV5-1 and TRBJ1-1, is KAGVTQTPRYLIKTRGQQVTLSCSPISGHRSVSWYQQTPGQGLQFLFEYFSETQRNKGNFPGRFSGRQFSNSRSEMNVSTLELGDSALYLCASSVRFGSYTEAFFGQGTRLTVV.

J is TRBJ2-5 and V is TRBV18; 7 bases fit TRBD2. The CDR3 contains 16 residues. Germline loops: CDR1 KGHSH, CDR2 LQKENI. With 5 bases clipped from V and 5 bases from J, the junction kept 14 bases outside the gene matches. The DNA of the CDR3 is TGTGCCAGCTCAACCCCCGGGACTACCCTGGGGGAGACCCAGTACTTC. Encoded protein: CASSTPGTTLGETQYF.

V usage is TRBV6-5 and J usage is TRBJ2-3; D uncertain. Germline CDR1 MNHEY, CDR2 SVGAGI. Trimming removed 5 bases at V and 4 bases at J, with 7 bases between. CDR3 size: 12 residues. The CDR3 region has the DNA TGTGCCAGCAGTAGGTTCGCAGATACGCAGTATTTT. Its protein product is CASSRFADTQYF.

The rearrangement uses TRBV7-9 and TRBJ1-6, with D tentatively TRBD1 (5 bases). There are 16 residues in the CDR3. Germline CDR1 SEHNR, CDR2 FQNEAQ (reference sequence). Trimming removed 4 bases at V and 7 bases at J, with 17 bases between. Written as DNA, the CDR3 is TGTGCCAGCAGCTCGGGACTGCCGGCCCAAAATTCACCCCTCCACTTT. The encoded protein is CASSSGLPAQNSPLHF.

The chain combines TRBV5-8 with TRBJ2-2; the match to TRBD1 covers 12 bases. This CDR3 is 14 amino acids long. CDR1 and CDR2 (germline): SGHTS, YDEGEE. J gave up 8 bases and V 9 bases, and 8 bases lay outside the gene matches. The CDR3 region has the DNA TGTGCCATCGGGACAGGGGGCTTCGGTGGGGAGCTGTTTTTT. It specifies CAIGTGGFGGELFF.

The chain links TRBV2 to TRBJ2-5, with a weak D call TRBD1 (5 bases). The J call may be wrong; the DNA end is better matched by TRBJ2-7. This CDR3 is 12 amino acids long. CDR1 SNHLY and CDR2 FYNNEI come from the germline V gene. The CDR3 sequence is CASSRQNYEQYF. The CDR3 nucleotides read TGTGCCAGCAGCCGACAGAACTACGAGCAGTACTTC.

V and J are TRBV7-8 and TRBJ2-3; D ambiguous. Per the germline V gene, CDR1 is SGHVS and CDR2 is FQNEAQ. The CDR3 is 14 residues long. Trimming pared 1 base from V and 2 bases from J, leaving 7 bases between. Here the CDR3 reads CASSLGIPTDTQYF. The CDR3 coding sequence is TGTGCCAGCAGCTTAGGTATCCCCACAGATACGCAGTATTTT.

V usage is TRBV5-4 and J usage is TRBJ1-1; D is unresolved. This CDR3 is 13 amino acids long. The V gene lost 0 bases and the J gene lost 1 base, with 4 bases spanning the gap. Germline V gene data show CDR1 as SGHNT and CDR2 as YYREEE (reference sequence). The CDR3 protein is CASSLAGNTEAFF. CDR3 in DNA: TGTGCCAGCAGCTTGGCCGGGAACACTGAAGCTTTCTTT.